This T cell receptor beta chain was recovered during a study of T cell responses to AZD1222 COVID-19 vaccine. Whole-study results and caveats: Donor demographics were predominantly white British with a female majority; clonal diversity may be underestimated. Unmutated regions of variants are reportedly targeted by nearly half of spike-specific TCRs.

Sequenced by immunoSEQ multiplex PCR; TCRdb stores in-frame clones only, minus some. The repertoire has under 200,000 clones, 70% to 90% of them found once; the top ten carry 25% to 30%. For this clone: Antigen specificity is unknown.

Germline loops: CDR1 LNHDA, CDR2 SQIVND (reference sequence). V gave up 1 base and J gave up 4 bases, with 11 bases separating them. The CDR3 runs to 14 residues. The chain employs TRBV19 and TRBJ2-7; D gene unclear. This sequence originates from an adult who received the AZD1222 COVID-19 vaccine. Sequencing used peripheral blood, obtained 28 days after the second AZD1222 dose. The CDR3 protein is CASSIGPPGYEQYF. The CDR3 DNA follows: TGTGCCAGTAGTATAGGCCCCCCCGGTTACGAGCAGTACTTC.